This TCR beta chain was sequenced during a study of regulatory T cells in long-lasting Graves disease. About the research overall: Graves' patients (newly diagnosed) had been on antithyroid drugs under 3 months.

CDR1 is SGHTA, CDR2 FQGNSA, per germline. The CDR3 has 17 amino acids. V lost 5 bases, J lost 4 bases, and 6 bases stayed unmatched. The time point denotes: newly diagnosed GD, antithyroid drugs for less than 3 months. The authors made the TCR library using RNA they extracted from PBMCs. Arm-PCR of CDR3 regions and iRepertoire HTBI primers were used to build TCR beta libraries. TCRdb reprocessed the multiplex PCR reads via MiXCR and lists one record per CDR3 protein. The sample records about 450,000 distinct CDR3 sequences, 14% being singletons. This sample was also put to use in a study of T cells in Graves' hyperthyroidism and ophthalmopathy. From that study: The diagnostic basis comprised clinical symptoms, serum thyroxine and TRAb, thyroid ultrasound and orbital computed tomography. First-round RT-PCR of the TCR CDR3 relied on the HTBI primer set.

The clonotype originates from a woman aged 45 to 65 with Graves disease. Sequenced here: peripheral blood mononuclear cells (PBMCs), sampled at new diagnosis, from a patient treated with antithyroid drugs. The chain uses TRBV7-2 and TRBJ2-2; 14 bases are shared with TRBD2. CDR3 nucleotides: TGTGCCAGCAGCAGACTAGCGGGAGGGCCAGGCACCGGGGAGCTGTTTTTT. This sequence encodes CASSRLAGGPGTGELFF.